This paragraph covers one TCR beta chain sequence. The data belong to a study of OX40 agonist ivuxolimab in advanced cancers. The germline gives CDR1 MNHEY, CDR2 SVGAGI. J lost 4 bases, V lost 2 bases, and 7 bases had no gene match. The CDR3 spans 16 residues. Produced via immunoSEQ multiplex PCR; TCRdb's table is partial and in-frame only. The sample contains 20,000 to 30,000 clones, roughly three quarters of which appear only once. The J gene is TRBJ2-3, the V gene TRBV6-5; 9 nucleotides match TRBD2. Sequencing used CD4+ or CD8+ T cells sorted from blood, obtained in a trial of the OX40 agonist ivuxolimab. This TCR came from an adult with an advanced solid tumor such as melanoma, head and neck, liver or kidney cancer. The CDR3 DNA reads as TGTGCCAGCAGTTACAACGGCGGGGGGGCCCCAGATACGCAGTATTTT. This encodes CASSYNGGGAPDTQYF.